A selection of T cell receptor beta chains follows, all from one sample in a study of T cell changes during pregnancy in multiple sclerosis. Sequencing used immunoSEQ multiplex PCR; TCRdb keeps in-frame clones, though not all of them. In the table there are roughly 50,000 clones, around nine tenths of which are singletons. This specimen was CD4+ T cells from peripheral blood mononuclear cells, taken after pregnancy. These receptors came from a female donor with multiple sclerosis, enrolled in a pregnancy study. Each CDR3 is given with its conserved first and last residue. D genes are given only for firm matches. Some rows mark clone size as missing; the rest say once, few, many or name a class of expanded clone.

clone_size,j_call,v_call,d_call,cdr3_aa,cdr3_nt
NA,TRBJ2-6,TRBV30,TRBD1,CAWSVPPRQGALNVLTF,TGTGCCTGGAGTGTACCCCCTCGGCAGGGGGCACTCAACGTCCTGACTTTC
once,TRBJ1-4,TRBV21-1,NA,CASSKKGNRGRREKLFF,TGTGCCAGCAGCAAAAAGGGCAACAGGGGGCGTCGTGAAAAACTGTTTTTT
NA,TRBJ2-1,TRBV11-2,NA,CASSSSVSSYNEQFF,TGTGCCAGCAGCTCTAGCGTAAGCTCCTACAATGAGCAGTTCTTC
NA,TRBJ2-7,TRBV7-2,NA,CASSLARAVYF,TGTGCCAGCAGCTTAGCGAGGGCTGTGTACTTC
NA,TRBJ2-7,TRBV6-1,NA,CASSVQGRGYEQYF,TGTGCCAGCAGCGTACAGGGAAGGGGCTACGAGCAGTACTTC
NA,TRBJ2-2,TRBV5-4,NA,CASSSDWARGELFF,TGTGCCAGCAGCTCGGACTGGGCCCGCGGGGAGCTGTTTTTT
NA,TRBJ2-2,TRBV7-3,NA,CASSPPNSGELFF,TGTGCCAGCAGCCCGCCGAATAGCGGGGAGCTGTTTTTT
few,TRBJ2-2,TRBV19,NA,CASSSLSTGNTGELFF,TGTGCCAGTAGTTCCCTCTCGACAGGGAACACCGGGGAGCTGTTTTTT
NA,TRBJ1-1,TRBV13,TRBD1,CASSLGQGATEAFF,TGTGCCAGCAGCTTAGGCCAGGGGGCGACTGAAGCTTTCTTT
once,TRBJ1-2,TRBV9,TRBD1,CASSVEDRGRLGGYTF,TGTGCCAGCAGCGTAGAGGACAGGGGGCGCCTCGGGGGCTACACCTTC
NA,TRBJ1-2,TRBV2,TRBD1,CASKKGAEGYTF,TGTGCCAGCAAAAAGGGGGCGGAGGGCTACACCTTC
NA,TRBJ2-3,TRBV9,NA,CASSPHSRVDQKYF,TGTGCCAGCAGCCCACACTCCAGGGTAGATCAAAAGTATTTT
NA,TRBJ2-5,TRBV5-1,NA,CASSREASSQETQYF,TGCGCCAGCAGCCGTGAGGCTAGCAGCCAAGAGACCCAGTACTTC
NA,TRBJ2-1,TRBV11-3,NA,CASSLKNRGNEQFF,TGTGCCAGCAGCTTAAAGAACAGAGGGAATGAGCAGTTCTTC
NA,TRBJ2-5,TRBV5-1,TRBD2,CASSLNRSGINQETQYF,TGCGCCAGCAGCTTGAATCGCAGCGGGATAAACCAAGAGACCCAGTACTTC
NA,TRBJ1-1,TRBV7-9,NA,CASSLVGRYGTEAFF,TGTGCCAGCAGCTTAGTAGGCAGGTACGGCACTGAAGCTTTCTTT
once,TRBJ2-1,TRBV11-2,NA,CASSLVAGGKNYNEQFF,TGTGCCAGCAGCTTAGTCGCAGGGGGGAAAAACTACAATGAGCAGTTCTTC
NA,TRBJ1-5,TRBV28,TRBD1,CASELVGQGLRTQHF,TGTGCCAGTGAACTCGTGGGACAGGGCTTAAGGACCCAGCATTTT
NA,TRBJ2-2,TRBV7-9,NA,CASSLGQGHGELFF,TGTGCCAGCAGCCTAGGGCAGGGGCACGGGGAGCTGTTTTTT
NA,TRBJ2-2,TRBV9,NA,CASSVDGRDTGELFF,TGTGCCAGCAGCGTAGACGGGAGAGACACCGGGGAGCTGTTTTTT
NA,TRBJ2-7,TRBV19,TRBD2,CASSNGWGGRRDEQYF,TGTGCCAGTAGTAACGGCTGGGGGGGAAGAAGGGACGAGCAGTACTTC
once,TRBJ1-1,TRBV19,TRBD1,CASSSDRVGTEAFF,TGTGCCAGTAGCTCGGACAGGGTGGGCACTGAAGCTTTCTTT
NA,TRBJ2-3,TRBV7-2,NA,CASSSLPRRTDTQYF,TGTGCCAGCAGCTCCCTTCCCCGGAGGACAGATACGCAGTATTTT